One and the same sample provided the 12 T cell receptor beta chains below, sequenced in a study of CD8 T cells in Susac syndrome. An input of roughly 0.5 to 1 ug of RNA was subjected to reverse transcription using random hexamers. MiXCR was run by TCRdb on the immunoSEQ multiplex PCR reads, yielding one entry per CDR3 protein. The sample has around 170,000 distinct CDR3 sequences; roughly 95% are singletons. Sequencing used CD4+ T cells from PBMCs. These receptors were obtained from a human donor with Susac syndrome.

V is TRBV6-5 and J is TRBJ1-5, with D possibly being TRBD1 (5 bases). V was trimmed by 2 bases and J by 3 bases, leaving 8 bases between them. Germline assignment: CDR1 MNHEY and CDR2 SVGAGI. The CDR3 runs 14 residues. In DNA form, the CDR3 reads TGTGCCAGCAGTTACCGAGGGACCAATCAGCCCCAGCATTTT. It specifies CASSYRGTNQPQHF.

This sequence joins TRBV25-1 and TRBJ2-1, with D unclear. The V end lost 8 bases, the J end lost 4 bases, and 9 bases lay between the germline ends. Germline lookup yields CDR1 MGHDK and CDR2 SYGVNS. The CDR3 sequence is 12 residues long. In nucleotides, the CDR3 is TGTGCCAGCCGGCTGGGTTACAATGAGCAGTTCTTC. Protein product: CASRLGYNEQFF.

The chain carries TRBV7-9 and TRBJ1-2; no clear D. Trimming removed 5 bases at V and 8 bases at J, with 9 bases between. The CDR3 is 11 amino acids. Germline V lookup: CDR1 SEHNR, CDR2 FQNEAQ (reference sequence). CDR3 in amino acids: CASSPRTGYTF. Here the CDR3 DNA reads TGTGCCAGCAGCCCGCGGACCGGCTACACCTTC.

The chain carries TRBV7-9 and TRBJ2-5; D unclear. This CDR3 contains 14 residues. Germline V CDR1 and CDR2: SEHNR, FQNEAQ (reference sequence). V lost 2 bases, J lost 0 bases, and 7 bases lay in between. CDR3 coding DNA: TGTGCCAGCAGCTTATTGATTTACCAAGAGACCCAGTACTTC. It codes for CASSLLIYQETQYF. The full variable domain, rest sourced from reference TRBV7-9 and TRBJ2-5, is DTGVSQNPRHKITKRGQNVTFRCDPISEHNRLYWYRQTLGQGPEFLTYFQNEAQLEKSRLLSDRFSAERPKGSFSTLEIQRTEQGDSAMYLCASSLLIYQETQYFGPGTRLLVL.

The chain is built from TRBV4-3 and TRBJ2-1, with a weak D call TRBD2 (7 bases). Germline CDR1 LGHNA, CDR2 YSLEER. V lost 4 bases to trimming and J lost 10 bases, with 14 bases between them. The CDR3 is 13 residues long. The CDR3 DNA reads as TGCGCCAGCAGCCTGGGCCCGGGGGGCGAGCAGTTCTTC. It is translated as CASSLGPGGEQFF.

CDR3 loop: CAWSVSRTSGGSTDTQYF. For the CDR3, the DNA is TGTGCCTGGAGTGTATCCCGAACTAGCGGGGGGAGCACAGATACGCAGTATTTT. This chain links TRBV30 with TRBJ2-3; TRBD2 aligns across 12 bases. The trim removed 0 bases at V and 0 bases at J, leaving 7 bases unmatched. The CDR3 sequence is 18 residues long. Per germline, CDR1 GTSNPN and CDR2 SVGIG (reference sequence).

V and J are TRBV4-3 and TRBJ2-2; D not resolved. The CDR3 has 16 residues. V dropped 9 bases and J dropped 5 bases, with 22 bases sitting between them. Germline V gene lookup returns CDR1 LGHNA and CDR2 YSLEER. In DNA, the CDR3 is TGCGCCAGGCCGGGCAACCACCCTCGCCTGACCGGGGAGCTGTTTTTT. Protein sequence: CARPGNHPRLTGELFF.

This chain uses TRBV5-6 with TRBJ2-4; tentative D call: TRBD1 (6 bases). Trimming left V 0 bases short and J 10 bases short, with 23 bases between. The CDR3 covers 17 residues. CDR1 is SGHDT and CDR2 is YYEEEE in the germline V gene. The CDR3 is CASSLGMTGYQHFIQYF. CDR3 bases: TGTGCCAGCAGCTTGGGGATGACAGGTTATCAACACTTTATTCAGTACTTC.

This rearrangement joins TRBV29-1 to TRBJ1-2; D gene uncertain. This CDR3 spans 14 amino acids. The germline gives CDR1 SQVTM, CDR2 ANQGSEA. Trimming took off 7 bases at V and 6 bases at J, with 21 bases between the two ends. The chain's CDR3 is CSALLYGGVDGYTF. The DNA for the CDR3 is TGCAGCGCCCTCTTATACGGTGGTGTTGATGGCTACACCTTC.

This chain joins TRBV29-1 and TRBJ2-7, with D uncertain. The CDR3 consists of 15 residues. Germline CDR1 is SQVTM and CDR2 is ANQGSEA. The V end was cut by 4 bases, the J end by 0 bases, with 16 bases between. The CDR3 DNA is TGCAGCGTTGCCCTACTTGACGCCTCCTCCTACGAGCAGTACTTC. It specifies CSVALLDASSYEQYF.

The chain employs TRBV28 and TRBJ2-3; D perhaps matches TRBD2 (6 bases). Germline CDR1 and CDR2: MDHEN and SYDVKM. Trimming stripped 6 bases from V and 7 bases from J, with 20 bases between. The length of the CDR3 is 15 residues. CDR3 in DNA: TGTGCCAGCAGCGTTGCGGGACTCCTTCAGCATACGCAGTATTTT. This translates into CASSVAGLLQHTQYF.

The chain couples TRBV12-3 or TRBV12-4 to TRBJ2-7; 7 nucleotides align to TRBD1. The CDR3 consists of 14 residues. V was pared by 3 bases and J by 2 bases, with 4 bases of the junction left unmatched. The DNA for the CDR3 is TGTGCCAGCAGTTTCCGACAGGGCCCCTACGAGCAGTACTTC. It encodes CASSFRQGPYEQYF.